The 19 T cell receptor beta chains presented below share a single source sample, sequenced in a study of blood T cell repertoires in COVID-19. Assay: immunoSEQ multiplex PCR; the TCRdb copy retains only in-frame clones and omits some. The data show roughly 48,000 clones, roughly 77% seen once. The sequencing sample was made of peripheral blood. These TCRs come from a human donor with active or convalescent COVID-19. The donor label of this sample is uncertain.

The chain has TRBV19 and TRBJ2-6; 12 bases are shared with TRBD1. The germline V gene has CDR1 LNHDA and CDR2 SQIVND (reference sequence). V shed 7 bases and J 2 bases; nucleotides not matched to a gene: 9. The CDR3 loop spans 18 amino acids. CDR3 bases: TGTGCCAGTATTGGAGGGACAGGGGGCTCGGCTGGGGCCAACGTCCTGACTTTC. It is translated as CASIGGTGGSAGANVLTF.

The rearrangement links TRBV11-2 to TRBJ2-7; D is uncertain. The CDR3 sequence is 16 residues long. In germline, CDR1 is SGHAT, CDR2 FQNNGV. The germline V and J ends were trimmed by 5 bases and 1 base, with 18 bases remaining between them. This CDR3 is CASSPYPPLSSYEQYF. In nucleotides, the CDR3 is TGTGCCAGCAGCCCCTACCCCCCCCTTTCTTCCTACGAGCAGTACTTC.

As regards this clone: At one boundary the junction diverges from the germline segment, which might be a read error. The chain employs TRBV19 and TRBJ2-3; tentatively, D is TRBD1 (6 bases). Looked up from germline, CDR1 is LNHDA and CDR2 is SQIVND (reference sequence). The CDR3 spans 14 residues. The DNA for the CDR3 is TGTGCCAGTAGTCCCTGGGGGCGCACGGATACGCAGTATTTT. It translates to CASSPWGRTDTQYF.

The chain has TRBV18 and TRBJ1-5; no reliable D call. V was trimmed by 1 base and J by 4 bases, leaving 5 bases between them. Per the germline V gene, CDR1 is KGHSH and CDR2 is LQKENI. The CDR3 loop spans 13 amino acids. The chain's CDR3 is CASSPRENQPQHF. The CDR3 region has the DNA TGTGCCAGCTCACCACGGGAGAATCAGCCCCAGCATTTT.

This clone came up a few times. The chain has TRBV5-1 and TRBJ2-7, with 9 bases lining up with TRBD1. Germline trimming cut 7 bases from V and 3 bases from J; bases unmatched to any gene: 11. This CDR3 comprises 15 residues. In germline, CDR1 is SGHRS, CDR2 YFSETQ. CDR3 sequence: CASSTYRGRSYEQYF. DNA for the CDR3: TGCGCCAGCTCAACTTACAGGGGGCGCAGCTACGAGCAGTACTTC. The whole variable domain, remainder taken from reference TRBV5-1 and TRBJ2-7, is KAGVTQTPRYLIKTRGQQVTLSCSPISGHRSVSWYQQTPGQGLQFLFEYFSETQRNKGNFPGRFSGRQFSNSRSEMNVSTLELGDSALYLCASSTYRGRSYEQYFGPGTRLTVT.

The CDR3 bases are TGTGCCAGCAGCTTCGGACTAGGAGTAAATGAGCAGTTCTTC. Amino acids: CASSFGLGVNEQFF. This chain joins TRBV7-2 and TRBJ2-1; 7 bases align to TRBD2. Trimming removed 3 bases from V and 7 bases from J; junction bases left unmatched: 6. Germline V CDR1 and CDR2: SGHTA, FQGNSA. This CDR3 has 14 residues.

The chain employs TRBV7-6 and TRBJ2-1, with D maybe TRBD2 (6 bases). The CDR3 is 16 amino acids. Germline-derived CDR1 and CDR2 are SGHVS and FNYEAQ. With 0 bases removed from V and 3 bases from J, the gap between germline ends came to 12 bases. The DNA for the CDR3 is TGTGCCAGCAGCTTAGCGCCTAGCGAGTACTACAATGAGCAGTTCTTC. This sequence encodes CASSLAPSEYYNEQFF.

V usage is TRBV4-3 and J usage is TRBJ2-7; 8 bases agree with TRBD2. The V segment lost 0 bases and the J segment 7 bases; nucleotides outside the gene matches: 11. In germline, CDR1 is LGHNA, CDR2 YSLEER. The CDR3 covers 16 residues. The CDR3 sequence is CASSQDAAGAPGEQYF. As DNA, the CDR3 is TGCGCCAGCAGCCAAGACGCAGCGGGAGCCCCGGGGGAGCAGTACTTC.

The rearrangement joins TRBV27 to TRBJ1-1, with D maybe TRBD1 (5 bases). With 3 bases removed from V and 5 bases from J, the gap between germline ends came to 10 bases. Germline lookup yields CDR1 MNHEY and CDR2 SMNVEV (reference sequence). The CDR3 sequence is 13 residues long. CDR3 in amino acids: CASSFRVRTEAFF. The CDR3 DNA is TGTGCCAGCAGTTTCAGGGTACGGACTGAAGCTTTCTTT.

The chain couples TRBV7-2 to TRBJ2-1, with a weak D call TRBD1 (5 bases). Per germline, CDR1 SGHTA and CDR2 FQGNSA. V was clipped by 6 bases and J by 4 bases, with 16 bases between them. The CDR3 runs 15 residues. This chain's CDR3 is CASSRTLQEYNEQFF. The CDR3 nucleotides read TGTGCCAGCAGTCGGACCCTACAGGAATACAATGAGCAGTTCTTC.

This chain links TRBV12-3 or TRBV12-4 with TRBJ1-5; the D gene is possibly TRBD1 (5 bases). Trimming cost V 3 bases and J 7 bases, with 10 bases left between them. The length of the CDR3 is 13 residues. The CDR3 here is CASSFRVEQPQHF. The CDR3 bases are TGTGCCAGCAGTTTCAGGGTGGAACAGCCCCAGCATTTT.

The V call is TRBV18, the J call TRBJ2-1; TRBD1 matches 7 bases. Germline V lookup: CDR1 KGHSH, CDR2 LQKENI. J was trimmed by 2 bases and V by 8 bases; bases with no gene match: 6. The CDR3 covers 14 residues. Written as DNA, the CDR3 is TGTGCCAGCATCCGGGACAGACCCTACAATGAGCAGTTCTTC. Translated, it gives CASIRDRPYNEQFF.

The chain joins TRBV3-1 (or the pseudogene TRBV3-2) to TRBJ1-2; D not certain. V was cut by 8 bases and J by 2 bases, with 9 bases left in between. Looked up from germline, CDR1 is LGHDT and CDR2 is YNNKEL (reference sequence). This CDR3 region has 12 residues. The DNA for the CDR3 is TGTGCCAGCGGCCCGGGGAACTATGGCTACACCTTC. Translation: CASGPGNYGYTF.

The V and J genes are TRBV28 and TRBJ1-4, with TRBD1 matching 7 bases. The V segment lost 4 bases and the J segment 6 bases; nucleotides outside the gene matches: 2. This CDR3 is built from 13 residues. Germline V CDR1 and CDR2: MDHEN, SYDVKM. The CDR3 protein is CASSSGTDEKLFF. The CDR3 region has the DNA TGTGCCAGCAGTTCCGGGACAGATGAAAAACTGTTTTTT.

This clone was seen just once. The chain joins TRBV19 to TRBJ1-5; D call uncertain. Per the germline V gene, CDR1 is LNHDA and CDR2 is SQIVND (reference sequence). Trimming cost V 9 bases and J 0 bases, with 15 bases left between them. The length of the CDR3 is 15 residues. CDR3 in DNA: TGTGCCAGCCAGCCCCCGGGGTTTAGCAATCAGCCCCAGCATTTT. Translation: CASQPPGFSNQPQHF.

This clone occurred many times. This chain connects TRBV24-1 to TRBJ1-2, with 10 bases matching TRBD1. From germline, CDR1 is KGHDR and CDR2 SFDVKD. The CDR3 sequence is 16 residues long. J gave up 3 bases and V 2 bases, and 5 bases lay outside the gene matches. CDR3 region: CATSDSGDRGDYGYTF. As DNA, the CDR3 is TGTGCCACCAGTGATTCCGGGGACAGGGGTGACTATGGCTACACCTTC.

As DNA, the CDR3 is TGTGCCAGCTCACCCACAAGGGGGGGGGCCTACGAGCAGTACTTC. This gives the protein CASSPTRGGAYEQYF. This chain uses TRBV18 with TRBJ2-7; maybe TRBD2 (7 bases). The germline V gene has CDR1 KGHSH and CDR2 LQKENI. The V end lost 3 bases, the J end lost 2 bases, and 14 bases lay between the germline ends. The CDR3 covers 15 residues. The whole variable domain, remainder taken from reference TRBV18 and TRBJ2-7, is NAGVMQNPRHLVRRRGQEARLRCSPMKGHSHVYWYRQLPEEGLKFMVYLQKENIIDESGMPKERFSAEFPKEGPSILRIQQVVRGDSAAYFCASSPTRGGAYEQYFGPGTRLTVT.

The gene calls are TRBV11-2 and TRBJ2-1, with TRBD2 matching 7 bases. Germline CDR1 reads SGHAT; CDR2 reads FQNNGV. CDR3 size: 14 residues. The junction had 8 bases not matched to a gene; V was cut back by 5 bases and J by 7 bases. The CDR3 nucleotides read TGTGCCAGCAGCCTTAGCGGGTGGGAGAATGAGCAGTTCTTC. It yields the protein CASSLSGWENEQFF.

The J gene is TRBJ1-1, the V gene TRBV9; maybe TRBD1 (6 bases). Germline lookup yields CDR1 SGDLS and CDR2 YYNGEE. V lost 0 bases, J lost 3 bases, and 12 bases lay in between. CDR3 length: 15 amino acids. The chain's CDR3 is CASSVAQGLDTEAFF. Here the CDR3 DNA reads TGTGCCAGCAGCGTAGCCCAGGGGCTAGACACTGAAGCTTTCTTT.